The 18 T cell receptor beta chains below come from one sample, sequenced in a study of OX40 agonist ivuxolimab in advanced cancers. TCRdb's table, derived via immunoSEQ multiplex PCR, lists solely in-frame clones and lacks some. The repertoire holds more than 80,000 clones, with 88% as singletons. Sequenced material: CD4+ or CD8+ T cells sorted from blood, taken in a trial of the OX40 agonist ivuxolimab. The receptors here all came from an adult with an advanced solid tumor such as melanoma, head and neck, liver or kidney cancer.

The CDR3 DNA reads as TGCGCCAGCAGCTTGAGTGGGGGAGACTATGGCTACACCTTC. It yields the protein CASSLSGGDYGYTF. The genes are TRBV5-1 and TRBJ1-2, with D maybe TRBD1 (5 bases). V was clipped by 1 base and J by 3 bases, with 10 bases between them. The CDR3 loop spans 14 amino acids. Germline assignment: CDR1 SGHRS and CDR2 YFSETQ.

V and J are TRBV6-1 and TRBJ1-5; TRBD1 matches 11 bases. Germline V CDR1 and CDR2: MNHNS, SASEGT. J gave up 7 bases and V 6 bases, and 8 bases lay outside the gene matches. The CDR3 covers 15 residues. CDR3 sequence: CASSEGQGGSQPQHF. CDR3 bases: TGTGCCAGCAGCGAGGGACAGGGGGGTTCACAGCCCCAGCATTTT.

In its sample, this clone was seen once. The chain has TRBV15 and TRBJ2-2; 11 bases fit TRBD2. The CDR3 spans 14 residues. The germline V gene has CDR1 LNHNV and CDR2 YYDKDF (reference sequence). V shed 6 bases, J shed 5 bases, and the junction held 2 bases outside the gene matches. This chain's CDR3 is CATRLAGETGELFF. The CDR3 DNA is TGTGCCACCAGACTAGCGGGAGAGACCGGGGAGCTGTTTTTT.

The V and J genes are TRBV10-1 and TRBJ2-2; D possibly uses TRBD1 or TRBD2 (5 bases each). Trimming removed 6 bases at V and 2 bases at J, with 10 bases between. Germline V gene lookup returns CDR1 WNHNN and CDR2 SYGVQD (reference sequence). The CDR3 spans 14 residues. The CDR3, as DNA: TGCGCCAGCAGACGGGACCCAAACACCGGGGAGCTGTTTTTT. This encodes CASRRDPNTGELFF.

This chain connects TRBV5-6 to TRBJ1-2, with D perhaps matching TRBD1 (6 bases). The CDR3 loop spans 12 amino acids. Trimming removed 3 bases at V and 14 bases at J, with 17 bases between. Germline assignment: CDR1 SGHDT and CDR2 YYEEEE. The CDR3 nucleotides are TGTGCCAGCAGCTCCGGGACACAACCTCTTACCTTC. It yields the protein CASSSGTQPLTF.

This chain connects TRBV28 to TRBJ2-7, with D tentatively TRBD2 (6 bases). V was shortened by 8 bases and J by 3 bases, with 8 bases between the two germline ends. The CDR3 sequence is 11 residues long. Germline CDR1 is MDHEN and CDR2 is SYDVKM. CDR3 amino acids: CASRENYEQYF. CDR3 in DNA: TGTGCCAGCCGGGAGAACTACGAGCAGTACTTC. The full variable domain, completed using reference TRBV28 and TRBJ2-7, is DVKVTQSSRYLVKRTGEKVFLECVQDMDHENMFWYRQDPGLGLRLIYFSYDVKMKEKGDIPEGYSVSREKKERFSLILESASTNQTSMYLCASRENYEQYFGPGTRLTVT.

The genes are TRBV6-5 and TRBJ1-5; D is undetermined. The CDR3 totals 14 residues. Between the trimmed V and J ends, which lost 6 bases and 0 bases, there was a span of 9 bases. The V gene's germline CDR1 is MNHEY and CDR2 SVGAGI. The CDR3 here is CASRPDYSNQPQHF. The CDR3 region has the DNA TGTGCCAGCAGACCGGATTATAGCAATCAGCCCCAGCATTTT.

This clone has only one observation. This chain joins TRBV6-5 and TRBJ2-5; D gene unclear. The CDR3 is 15 residues long. Germline V gene lookup returns CDR1 MNHEY and CDR2 SVGAGI. With 0 bases removed from V and 5 bases from J, the gap between germline ends came to 13 bases. This chain's CDR3 is CASSYSGLPGETQYF. CDR3 coding DNA: TGTGCCAGCAGTTACTCGGGTCTACCCGGGGAGACCCAGTACTTC.

The chain uses TRBV6-1 and TRBJ2-5, with 9 positions matching TRBD1. This CDR3 comprises 16 residues. The germline V gene encodes CDR1 MNHNS and CDR2 SASEGT. The ends lost 2 bases at V and 2 bases at J; junction bases unmatched: 6. In DNA form, the CDR3 reads TGTGCCAGCAGTGAATCCTGGGGACAGGGACAAGAGACCCAGTACTTC. It specifies CASSESWGQGQETQYF.

The chain has TRBV29-1 and TRBJ2-7, with D perhaps matching TRBD1 (6 bases). The V end lost 0 bases, the J end lost 5 bases, and 11 bases lay between the germline ends. The CDR3 totals 13 residues. Germline loops: CDR1 SQVTM, CDR2 ANQGSEA. The CDR3 here is CSVEETGSHEQYF. CDR3 in DNA: TGCAGCGTTGAAGAAACAGGGTCCCACGAGCAGTACTTC.

This clone was recorded once. The rearrangement joins TRBV6-1 to TRBJ2-6, with 7 positions matching TRBD1. The CDR3 spans 17 residues. Germline V gives CDR1 MNHNS, CDR2 SASEGT. The junction had 9 bases not matched to a gene; V was cut back by 3 bases and J by 4 bases. Here the CDR3 reads CASSDRFTGAGANVLTF. CDR3 coding DNA: TGTGCCAGCAGTGATCGATTTACAGGGGCCGGGGCCAACGTCCTGACTTTC.

This clone has only a few counts. J is TRBJ2-2 and V is TRBV28; possibly TRBD2 for D (5 bases). Trimming cost V 2 bases and J 4 bases, with 20 bases left between them. Germline V gene sequence: CDR1 MDHEN, CDR2 SYDVKM. The CDR3 is 18 residues long. Here the CDR3 DNA reads TGTGCCAGCAGTTTAAGAGATCTATGGGAGAGAGGCACCGGGGAGCTGTTTTTT. Protein sequence: CASSLRDLWERGTGELFF.

This clone has a single count. The chain combines TRBV19 with TRBJ1-5; D might be TRBD1 (5 bases). The CDR3 has 16 residues. Trimming removed 7 bases from V and 0 bases from J, with 16 bases in between. From germline, CDR1 is LNHDA and CDR2 SQIVND (reference sequence). CDR3 nucleotide sequence: TGTGCCAGTAAATCCCGGGACCGGGGTAGCAATCAGCCCCAGCATTTT. This sequence encodes CASKSRDRGSNQPQHF.

This clone was detected only once. This chain uses TRBV19 with TRBJ1-5, with D possibly matching TRBD1 (6 bases). This CDR3 spans 17 amino acids. Between the trimmed V and J ends, which lost 0 bases and 4 bases, there was a span of 16 bases. Germline CDR1 and CDR2: LNHDA and SQIVND (reference sequence). The CDR3 DNA sequence: TGTGCCAGTAGTATAGAAGACGGTCCAGGGGTGAATCAGCCCCAGCATTTT. Translating it yields CASSIEDGPGVNQPQHF.

This chain joins TRBV6-6 and TRBJ2-5, with D perhaps matching TRBD1 (5 bases). The CDR3 is 15 residues long. V was trimmed by 0 bases and J by 5 bases, leaving 13 bases between them. Looked up from germline, CDR1 is MNHNY and CDR2 is SVGAGI (reference sequence). The DNA of the CDR3 is TGTGCCAGCAGTTACTCTTTCAGGGTTGGGGAGACCCAGTACTTC. Protein: CASSYSFRVGETQYF.

This clone occurred once. The V call is TRBV28, the J call TRBJ2-3, with D hard to call. CDR1 is MDHEN, CDR2 SYDVKM, per germline. CDR3 size: 13 residues. The V gene lost 3 bases and the J gene lost 4 bases, with 8 bases spanning the gap. The CDR3 reads CASSFGWADTQYF. As DNA, the CDR3 is TGTGCCAGCAGTTTCGGGTGGGCAGATACGCAGTATTTT.

The V gene is TRBV27, the J gene TRBJ2-3, with D perhaps TRBD1 (5 bases). V was clipped by 6 bases and J by 3 bases, with 16 bases between them. Germline V gene lookup returns CDR1 MNHEY and CDR2 SMNVEV (reference sequence). The CDR3 consists of 15 residues. The CDR3 here is CASSRPGPPTDTQYF. For the CDR3, the DNA is TGTGCCAGCAGCCGACCAGGGCCTCCAACAGATACGCAGTATTTT.

This chain connects TRBV9 to TRBJ2-5; 15 nucleotides match TRBD2. V trimming: 4 bases; J trimming: 10 bases; junction bases outside the gene matches: 8. CDR3 length: 15 amino acids. CDR1 and CDR2 from the germline V gene are SGDLS and YYNGEE. CDR3 nucleotides: TGTGCCAGCAGCACCCAAGGACTAGCGGGAGGGAACCAGTACTTC. Amino acids: CASSTQGLAGGNQYF.